This passage covers 20 T cell receptor beta chains from one sample sequenced in a study of identifying expanded T cells in peripheral blood. The method was immunoSEQ multiplex PCR; TCRdb's version includes in-frame clones alone and lacks a portion of them. The table records about 83,000 clones, 75% to 90% of them present only once. Sequenced material: blood. The receptors come from a person aged 18 to 70 in good health.

This clone appeared a few times. V and J are TRBV7-6 and TRBJ2-5; 13 positions match TRBD2. The ends lost 5 bases at V and 5 bases at J; junction bases unmatched: 5. The CDR3 is made up of 15 amino acids. Germline V gene sequence: CDR1 SGHVS, CDR2 FNYEAQ. The CDR3 loop reads CASSTSGGAGETQYF. CDR3 bases: TGTGCCAGCAGCACTAGCGGGGGGGCCGGGGAGACCCAGTACTTC.

The chain couples TRBV9 to TRBJ2-3, with 7 bases lining up with TRBD1. The V gene's germline CDR1 is SGDLS and CDR2 YYNGEE. CDR3 length: 15 amino acids. V gave up 0 bases and J gave up 2 bases; unmatched junction bases: 3. CDR3 region: CASSVVGQVTDTQYF. As DNA, the CDR3 is TGTGCCAGCAGCGTAGTAGGACAGGTCACAGATACGCAGTATTTT.

The chain joins TRBV7-2 to TRBJ2-5; D might be TRBD2 (7 bases). The V gene's germline CDR1 is SGHTA and CDR2 FQGNSA. The CDR3 sequence is 16 residues long. V gave up 4 bases and J gave up 1 base, with 16 bases separating them. In nucleotides, the CDR3 is TGTGCCAGCAGCTGGGGGGGGGCTCGAGCCCAAGAGACCCAGTACTTC. It specifies CASSWGGARAQETQYF.

The chain recombines TRBV2 with TRBJ1-4; a possible D gene is TRBD1 (5 bases). Germline CDR1 SNHLY, CDR2 FYNNEI. There are 12 residues in the CDR3. Trimming left V 7 bases short and J 8 bases short, with 11 bases between. CDR3 sequence: CASMAGDEKLFF. The CDR3 DNA reads as TGTGCCAGCATGGCCGGGGACGAAAAACTGTTTTTT.

V and J are TRBV28 and TRBJ2-1; D is ambiguous. The CDR3 has 12 residues. V lost 5 bases, J lost 4 bases, and 6 bases lay in between. Germline V CDR1 and CDR2: MDHEN, SYDVKM. Here the CDR3 reads CASSPFYNEQFF. CDR3 DNA sequence: TGTGCCAGCAGTCCTTTTTACAATGAGCAGTTCTTC.

As for this clone: The identical CDR3 is also encoded by other nucleotide sequences in the sample. The rearrangement links TRBV28 to TRBJ2-6, with TRBD1 as a possible D gene (6 bases). Germline V lookup: CDR1 MDHEN, CDR2 SYDVKM. Between the trimmed V and J ends, which lost 8 bases and 2 bases, there was a span of 7 bases. This CDR3 has 13 residues. CDR3 protein: CASSGAGANVLTF. CDR3 in DNA: TGTGCCAGCTCAGGGGCTGGGGCCAACGTCCTGACTTTC.

The V call is TRBV4-1, the J call TRBJ2-1; TRBD2 matches at 13 bases. After removal of 4 bases from V and 5 bases from J, the junction contained 5 bases not matched to a gene. CDR3 length: 16 residues. Looked up from germline, CDR1 is MGHRA and CDR2 is YSYEKL. The CDR3 coding sequence is TGCGCCAGCAGCCTGCGGACTAGCGGGAGTAACAATGAGCAGTTCTTC. Amino acid sequence: CASSLRTSGSNNEQFF.

This chain joins TRBV4-3 and TRBJ2-7; D gene unclear. The CDR3 length is 15 residues. Trimming left V 6 bases short and J 0 bases short, with 15 bases between. Germline lookup yields CDR1 LGHNA and CDR2 YSLEER. CDR3 amino acids: CASSRSSSSSYEQYF. In nucleotides, the CDR3 is TGCGCCAGCAGTCGTAGTTCTTCTAGCTCCTACGAGCAGTACTTC.

V usage is TRBV29-1 and J usage is TRBJ1-3, with TRBD1 as a possible D gene (6 bases). Trimming removed 5 bases at V and 3 bases at J, with 11 bases between. Per germline, CDR1 SQVTM and CDR2 ANQGSEA. This CDR3 has 13 amino acids. The CDR3 DNA reads TGCAGCGTTTCCGGGACATATGGAAACACCATATATTTT. This gives the protein CSVSGTYGNTIYF.

The chain is built from TRBV7-9 and TRBJ2-7, with 7 bases lining up with TRBD1. The CDR3 extends over 14 amino acids. Losses at the gene ends were 4 bases for V and 6 bases for J; bases not matched to a gene: 9. The V gene's germline CDR1 is SEHNR and CDR2 FQNEAQ (reference sequence). The CDR3 spells CASSSGQDSSEQYF. CDR3 DNA sequence: TGTGCCAGCAGCTCAGGACAGGATTCGTCCGAGCAGTACTTC.

The rearrangement joins TRBV11-3 to TRBJ2-1; D is undetermined. V gave up 5 bases and J gave up 0 bases, with 8 bases separating them. The CDR3 is 14 amino acids. Germline assignment: CDR1 SGHNT and CDR2 YENEEA. The chain's CDR3 is CASSPGHSYNEQFF. The CDR3 DNA reads as TGTGCCAGCAGCCCGGGCCACTCCTACAATGAGCAGTTCTTC.

The rearrangement uses TRBV19 and TRBJ1-5, with TRBD1 as a possible D gene (5 bases). Germline loops: CDR1 LNHDA, CDR2 SQIVND (reference sequence). With 5 bases removed from V and 6 bases from J, the gap between germline ends came to 17 bases. The CDR3 is 15 residues long. In DNA form, the CDR3 reads TGTGCCAGTAGTCCCCGATGGGGCGGGCCTCAGCCCCAGCATTTT. It codes for CASSPRWGGPQPQHF. The entire variable domain, with the rest obtained from reference TRBV19 and TRBJ1-5, is as follows: DGGITQSPKYLFRKEGQNVTLSCEQNLNHDAMYWYRQDPGQGLRLIYYSQIVNDFQKGDIAEGYSVSREKKESFPLTVTSAQKNPTAFYLCASSPRWGGPQPQHFGDGTRLSIL.

The rearrangement uses TRBV5-1 and TRBJ1-1, with 10 bases aligning to TRBD1. Trimming removed 2 bases from V and 4 bases from J; junction bases left unmatched: 5. This CDR3 has 15 residues. CDR1 is SGHRS, CDR2 YFSETQ, per germline. CDR3 coding DNA: TGCGCCAGCAGCTTACGGACAGGGGGTGGCACTGAAGCTTTCTTT. The encoded protein is CASSLRTGGGTEAFF.

The CDR3 DNA reads as TGTGCCACCAGCGGTCGACAGCCTAACACTGAAGCTTTCTTT. Translated, it gives CATSGRQPNTEAFF. The chain employs TRBV15 and TRBJ1-1; the D gene is possibly TRBD1 (5 bases). CDR1 is LNHNV and CDR2 is YYDKDF in the germline V gene (reference sequence). The V and J ends lost 5 bases and 2 bases respectively, with 12 bases between them. The CDR3 spans 14 residues.

This chain links TRBV28 with TRBJ1-1, with D tentatively TRBD1 (5 bases). The V and J ends lost 6 bases and 6 bases respectively, with 11 bases between them. The CDR3 spans 12 residues. Germline V gene lookup returns CDR1 MDHEN and CDR2 SYDVKM. CDR3 sequence: CASRPSGAEAFF. In DNA form, the CDR3 reads TGTGCCAGCAGGCCCTCGGGGGCTGAAGCTTTCTTT.

This clone appeared once. J is TRBJ2-7 and V is TRBV29-1; weak D call: TRBD2 (6 bases). The germline gives CDR1 SQVTM, CDR2 ANQGSEA. The CDR3 has 13 amino acids. V lost 4 bases and J lost 3, with 13 bases in between. CDR3 protein: CSVGGVRDYEQYF. CDR3 in DNA: TGCAGCGTTGGTGGGGTGCGGGACTACGAGCAGTACTTC.

The chain couples TRBV6-6 to TRBJ2-3, with D tentatively TRBD1 (5 bases). V lost 2 bases and J 1 base, leaving 10 bases between the germline ends. In germline, CDR1 is MNHNY, CDR2 SVGAGI (reference sequence). The CDR3 is made up of 15 amino acids. As DNA, the CDR3 is TGTGCCAGCAGTTACGCTGGACAACGCACAGATACGCAGTATTTT. Translation gives CASSYAGQRTDTQYF.

This chain joins TRBV29-1 and TRBJ2-3, with a possible D match to TRBD2 (6 bases). The CDR3 is made up of 15 amino acids. The V end lost 5 bases, the J end lost 2 bases, and 17 bases lay between the germline ends. Germline V gene lookup returns CDR1 SQVTM and CDR2 ANQGSEA. The CDR3 spells CSVRGRQIYTDTQYF. The CDR3 bases are TGCAGCGTTCGGGGGAGACAGATCTACACAGATACGCAGTATTTT.

The chain combines TRBV7-9 with TRBJ2-1, with 10 bases lining up with TRBD1. CDR3 length: 14 residues. V shed 5 bases and J 8 bases; nucleotides not matched to a gene: 6. Per the germline V gene, CDR1 is SEHNR and CDR2 is FQNEAQ (reference sequence). The CDR3 nucleotides read TGTGCCAGCAGCCGGGACAGGGGATTCGATGAGCAGTTCTTC. Amino acid sequence: CASSRDRGFDEQFF.

The rearrangement joins TRBV7-8 to TRBJ2-7; TRBD2 is a possible D gene (5 bases). V dropped 5 bases and J dropped 1 base, with 15 bases sitting between them. The CDR3 loop spans 15 amino acids. The V gene's germline CDR1 is SGHVS and CDR2 FQNEAQ. CDR3 loop: CASSLVSRRSYEQYF. CDR3 sequence (DNA): TGTGCCAGCAGCCTCGTCAGTCGGAGGTCCTACGAGCAGTACTTC.